The 20 T cell receptor beta chains below were found in one sample sequenced in a study of response to subunit inactivated influenza vaccine (dated 2018 in TCRdb). The library was generated by RT-PCR. These reads were obtained on an Illumina HiSeq 2500. TCRdb itself trimmed the public reads at Q25 with fastp, ran MiXCR and retained productive beta chains. Rows with a matching CDR3 protein are joined into one entry that keeps the most common DNA and genes. Here the sample has 600,000 to 850,000 distinct CDR3 sequences; 13% to 15% occur a single time. The ten largest clones capture about 7.6% of the sample. The material sequenced was PBMCs from blood, taken 14 to 15 days before vaccination. Receptors originate from a man between 50 and 59 years old who received an inactivated influenza vaccine. Donor details come from another sample of the same person, matched by shared clones.

The rearrangement uses TRBV28 and TRBJ2-2; TRBD2 matches 7 bases. Germline V gives CDR1 MDHEN, CDR2 SYDVKM. V trimming: 3 bases; J trimming: 0 bases; junction bases outside the gene matches: 7. This CDR3 contains 17 residues. CDR3: CASSFPRLAPNTGELFF. For the CDR3, the DNA is TGTGCCAGCAGTTTTCCAAGACTAGCCCCGAACACCGGGGAGCTGTTTTTT.

The chain employs TRBV11-2 and TRBJ2-7; the D gene is possibly TRBD1 (6 bases). V was cut by 5 bases and J by 0 bases, with 11 bases left in between. CDR1 is SGHAT, CDR2 FQNNGV, per germline. The CDR3 runs to 14 residues. CDR3 sequence reads: CASSRGTNSYEQYF. Here the CDR3 DNA reads TGTGCCAGCAGCCGAGGGACAAACTCCTACGAGCAGTACTTC. Drawing the rest from reference TRBV11-2 and TRBJ2-7, the complete variable domain is EAGVAQSPRYKIIEKRQSVAFWCNPISGHATLYWYQQILGQGPKLLIQFQNNGVVDDSQLPKDRFSAERLKGVDSTLKIQPAKLEDSAVYLCASSRGTNSYEQYFGPGTRLTVT.

The rearrangement uses TRBV11-2 and TRBJ1-2; D call uncertain. CDR3 size: 13 residues. Per the germline V gene, CDR1 is SGHAT and CDR2 is FQNNGV. The V end lost 4 bases, the J end lost 8 bases, and 14 bases lay between the germline ends. The CDR3 region is CASSSPVGQGYTF. CDR3 in DNA: TGTGCCAGCAGCTCCCCAGTAGGGCAGGGCTACACCTTC.

The V and J genes are TRBV3-1 and TRBJ2-5, with 7 positions matching TRBD2. In germline, CDR1 is LGHDT, CDR2 YNNKEL (reference sequence). J was trimmed by 3 bases and V by 6 bases; bases with no gene match: 13. The CDR3 contains 16 residues. CDR3 region: CASRDPRGRAEETQYF. The CDR3 DNA is TGTGCCAGCAGGGACCCGCGGGGGAGGGCCGAAGAGACCCAGTACTTC.

This clonotype has more than one count but fewer than ten. The chain has TRBV6-2 or TRBV6-3 and TRBJ2-1; D uncertain. Germline-derived CDR1 and CDR2 are MNHEY and SVGEGT. V lost 7 bases to trimming and J lost 4 bases, with 14 bases between them. CDR3 size: 14 residues. The DNA of the CDR3 is TGTGCCAGCACCGAACGGCAGTTTTACAATGAGCAGTTCTTC. It is translated as CASTERQFYNEQFF.

A few counts support this clonotype. The V gene is TRBV6-5, the J gene TRBJ1-1, with TRBD1 matching over 7 bases. Trimming at V came to 6 bases and at J to 4 bases, leaving 2 bases not matched to a gene. CDR1 MNHEY and CDR2 SVGAGI come from the germline V gene. The CDR3 loop spans 12 amino acids. The DNA for the CDR3 is TGTGCCAGCAGGCACAGGGGCACTGAAGCTTTCTTT. Amino acid sequence: CASRHRGTEAFF.

This chain connects TRBV19 to TRBJ2-7; D perhaps matches TRBD1 (6 bases). CDR3 size: 14 residues. Between the trimmed V and J ends, which lost 5 bases and 0 bases, there was a span of 11 bases. Germline CDR1 reads LNHDA; CDR2 reads SQIVND (reference sequence). CDR3 nucleotides: TGTGCCAGTAGTCCGCAGGGGATCTCCTACGAGCAGTACTTC. This encodes CASSPQGISYEQYF.

This clonotype was detected only a few times. V and J are TRBV19 and TRBJ2-7, with D tentatively TRBD1 (6 bases). Looked up from germline, CDR1 is LNHDA and CDR2 is SQIVND (reference sequence). The CDR3 totals 14 residues. V dropped 7 bases and J dropped 2 bases, with 15 bases sitting between them. The DNA for the CDR3 is TGTGCCAGTAAAAAGACAGGACATGCCTACGAGCAGTACTTC. Its protein product is CASKKTGHAYEQYF.

The gene calls are TRBV4-2 and TRBJ2-5, with a tentative D call TRBD2 (5 bases). Germline V gives CDR1 LGHNA, CDR2 YNFKEQ. V was trimmed by 3 bases and J by 2 bases, leaving 10 bases between them. This CDR3 is 14 amino acids long. The CDR3 DNA reads TGTGCCAGCAGCCAGACCCGGGGACAAGAGACCCAGTACTTC. Its translation is CASSQTRGQETQYF.

This clonotype ranks as medium-sized. V usage is TRBV28 and J usage is TRBJ2-1; no firm D call. The CDR3 runs 15 residues. Germline CDR1 MDHEN, CDR2 SYDVKM. V lost 2 bases and J 1 base, leaving 9 bases between the germline ends. As DNA, the CDR3 is TGTGCCAGCAGTTTAAGGTCACATTCCTACAATGAGCAGTTCTTC. Protein product: CASSLRSHSYNEQFF. Full variable domain (remainder filled in from reference TRBV28 and TRBJ2-1): DVKVTQSSRYLVKRTGEKVFLECVQDMDHENMFWYRQDPGLGLRLIYFSYDVKMKEKGDIPEGYSVSREKKERFSLILESASTNQTSMYLCASSLRSHSYNEQFFGPGTRLTVL.

In this sample, this clonotype turned up a few times. The rearrangement links TRBV7-9 to TRBJ1-2; the D gene is possibly TRBD1 (6 bases). V was shortened by 1 base and J by 6 bases, with 12 bases between the two germline ends. Germline V lookup: CDR1 SEHNR, CDR2 FQNEAQ (reference sequence). The length of the CDR3 is 14 residues. The CDR3 region has the DNA TGTGCCAGCAGCTTAGGGGGGGCAGGGGATGGCTACACCTTC. It is translated as CASSLGGAGDGYTF.

This clonotype was seen only a few times. V gene TRBV15 combines with J gene TRBJ2-1; weak D call: TRBD2 (6 bases). The CDR3 spans 17 residues. The germline V gene encodes CDR1 LNHNV and CDR2 YYDKDF (reference sequence). Trimming left V 0 bases short and J 2 bases short, with 14 bases between. The CDR3 DNA follows: TGTGCCACCAGCAGAGATCTCGGGGGACCCACCTACAATGAGCAGTTCTTC. Its protein product is CATSRDLGGPTYNEQFF. The variable domain in full, with the rest retrieved from reference TRBV15 and TRBJ2-1, is DAMVIQNPRYQVTQFGKPVTLSCSQTLNHNVMYWYQQKSSQAPKLLFHYYDKDFNNEADTPDNFQSRRPNTSFCFLDIRSPGLGDTAMYLCATSRDLGGPTYNEQFFGPGTRLTVL.

Only a few counts were recorded for this clonotype. This chain uses TRBV10-3 with TRBJ2-2, with 12 bases matching TRBD1. Per germline, CDR1 ENHRY and CDR2 SYGVKD. This CDR3 comprises 13 residues. V lost 9 bases, J lost 7 bases, and 3 bases stayed unmatched. This CDR3 reads CAIGTGGDGELFF. The CDR3 DNA follows: TGTGCCATTGGGACAGGGGGCGACGGGGAGCTGTTTTTT.

This clonotype was recorded a few times. The J gene is TRBJ2-1, the V gene TRBV20-1; 10 nucleotides line up with TRBD1. The CDR3 is 16 residues long. CDR1 DFQATT and CDR2 SNEGSKA come from the germline V gene (reference sequence). After removal of 4 bases from V and 6 bases from J, the junction contained 12 bases not matched to a gene. DNA of the CDR3: TGCAGTGCTACTACTCCCAGGACAGGGGGGGTCAATGAGCAGTTCTTC. The encoded protein is CSATTPRTGGVNEQFF.

In its sample, this clonotype was seen many times. This rearrangement joins TRBV5-1 to TRBJ2-2, with 7 positions matching TRBD1. The ends lost 1 base at V and 4 bases at J; junction bases unmatched: 7. Germline CDR1 is SGHRS and CDR2 is YFSETQ. The CDR3 totals 16 residues. The CDR3 protein is CASSLFLRGSTGELFF. The DNA for the CDR3 is TGCGCCAGCAGCTTGTTTCTCAGGGGGTCCACCGGGGAGCTGTTTTTT.

The table lists this clonotype with many counts. V usage is TRBV11-2 and J usage is TRBJ2-2; D unclear. V was trimmed by 4 bases and J by 1 base, leaving 7 bases between them. This CDR3 comprises 14 residues. Germline V CDR1 and CDR2: SGHAT, FQNNGV. CDR3 amino acids: CASSSGVNTGELFF. Written as DNA, the CDR3 is TGTGCCAGCAGCTCCGGAGTGAACACCGGGGAGCTGTTTTTT.

The chain combines TRBV28 with TRBJ2-7; 7 positions match TRBD1. CDR1 MDHEN and CDR2 SYDVKM come from the germline V gene. The CDR3 runs 13 residues. V was pared by 6 bases and J by 1 base, with 3 bases of the junction left unmatched. CDR3 bases: TGTGCCAGCAGATCGGGACAGTCCTACGAGCAGTACTTC. Its translation is CASRSGQSYEQYF. The full variable domain, in which reference TRBV28 and TRBJ2-7 provide the parts outside the CDR3, is DVKVTQSSRYLVKRTGEKVFLECVQDMDHENMFWYRQDPGLGLRLIYFSYDVKMKEKGDIPEGYSVSREKKERFSLILESASTNQTSMYLCASRSGQSYEQYFGPGTRLTVT.

This clonotype was detected a few times. J is TRBJ1-1 and V is TRBV20-1; D perhaps matches TRBD1 (5 bases). V was cut by 6 bases and J by 3 bases, with 14 bases left in between. Germline loops: CDR1 DFQATT, CDR2 SNEGSKA (reference sequence). The CDR3 sequence is 13 residues long. The CDR3 DNA reads TGCAGTGCCTCAGGGATGTTCGACACTGAAGCTTTCTTT. It translates to CSASGMFDTEAFF.

The chain is built from TRBV7-8 and TRBJ2-2, with D possibly matching TRBD1 (7 bases). V was cut by 0 bases and J by 7 bases, with 12 bases left in between. This CDR3 has 15 amino acids. Germline assignment: CDR1 SGHVS and CDR2 FQNEAQ. This CDR3 is CASSLASGGFGELFF. CDR3 bases: TGTGCCAGCAGCTTAGCTTCAGGGGGGTTCGGGGAGCTGTTTTTT.

This clonotype came up many times. This chain joins TRBV20-1 and TRBJ1-5, with D unclear. The germline V gene has CDR1 DFQATT and CDR2 SNEGSKA (reference sequence). Trimming pared 5 bases from V and 0 bases from J, leaving 17 bases between. This CDR3 spans 16 amino acids. The CDR3 region has the DNA TGCAGTGCTGAACTAGTAGGGATCGTTAGCAATCAGCCCCAGCATTTT. It translates to CSAELVGIVSNQPQHF.